The 13 T cell receptor beta chains in this list originate from one sample, sequenced in a study of blood T cell repertoires in COVID-19. Some clones are missing from TCRdb's copy, which holds only in-frame ones; the method was immunoSEQ multiplex PCR. The table lists 200,000 to 250,000 clones, 75% to 85% of them singletons. Sequencing used peripheral blood. These receptor sequences come from a woman in her seventies with COVID-19, enrolled during active disease.

V is TRBV7-3 and J is TRBJ2-2; 7 positions match TRBD2. The CDR3 runs 16 residues. Germline V gene data show CDR1 as SGHTA and CDR2 as FQGTGA. The V and J ends lost 5 bases and 6 bases, in that order; junction bases with no gene match: 12. CDR3 DNA: TGTGCCAGCAGCCCTTGGGGGGAGGGCCAGGCCGGGGAGCTGTTTTTT. Amino acid sequence: CASSPWGEGQAGELFF.

This chain links TRBV7-7 with TRBJ2-1; 15 bases are a match to TRBD2. The CDR3 contains 18 residues. V lost 5 bases and J lost 3; bases outside the gene matches: 8. The germline V gene has CDR1 SSHAT and CDR2 FNYEAQ (reference sequence). The CDR3 protein is CASSPGLAGGSLYNEQFF. CDR3 DNA sequence: TGTGCCAGCAGCCCCGGACTAGCGGGAGGGTCCCTCTACAATGAGCAGTTCTTC.

The V gene is TRBV24-1, the J gene TRBJ2-2; 10 bases line up with TRBD2. The J segment lost 9 bases and the V segment lost 5 bases, leaving 11 bases of the junction unmatched. The CDR3 sequence is 16 residues long. From germline, CDR1 is KGHDR and CDR2 SFDVKD. For the CDR3, the DNA is TGTGCCACCAGTGTACGGGCTAGCGGGAGAGAACGGGAGCTGTTTTTT. Translation gives CATSVRASGRERELFF.

As to this clone: The sample contains more than one DNA sequence encoding this CDR3. The chain combines TRBV24-1 with TRBJ2-7; 10 nucleotides line up with TRBD1. There are 15 residues in the CDR3. The junction had 6 bases not matched to a gene; V was cut back by 4 bases and J by 4 bases. Germline V gives CDR1 KGHDR, CDR2 SFDVKD. The CDR3 spells CATSDSGTGAYEQYF. The CDR3 DNA follows: TGTGCCACCAGTGACTCCGGGACAGGGGCTTACGAGCAGTACTTC.

J is TRBJ1-2 and V is TRBV27; D is ambiguous. Germline V lookup: CDR1 MNHEY, CDR2 SMNVEV (reference sequence). The CDR3 sequence is 14 residues long. Trimming removed 4 bases at V and 3 bases at J, with 12 bases between. CDR3 bases: TGTGCCAGCAGTTCTGAGGGCAGATACTATGGCTACACCTTC. This encodes CASSSEGRYYGYTF.

V gene TRBV27 combines with J gene TRBJ2-7; D gene unclear. This CDR3 region has 12 residues. Trimming took 8 bases from V and 6 from J, leaving 14 bases between them. CDR1 is MNHEY and CDR2 is SMNVEV in the germline V gene (reference sequence). Written as DNA, the CDR3 is TGTGCCAGCGCCCGTACTTCGGTCGAGCAGTACTTC. It translates to CASARTSVEQYF.

This chain connects TRBV3-1 (or the pseudogene TRBV3-2) to TRBJ2-6, with a tentative D call TRBD1 (5 bases). This CDR3 spans 18 amino acids. The germline V and J ends were trimmed by 1 base and 0 bases, with 13 bases remaining between them. Germline assignment: CDR1 LGHDT and CDR2 YNNKEL (reference sequence). The CDR3 reads CASSQAVTAVSGANVLTF. In DNA form, the CDR3 reads TGTGCCAGCAGCCAAGCGGTGACAGCCGTCTCTGGGGCCAACGTCCTGACTTTC.

In the case of this clone: At one boundary the junction diverges from the germline segment, which might be a read error. Other DNA sequences of this sample code for an identical CDR3. CDR3 DNA: TGCGCCAGCTCACCAGCGGAAATAGGGAGTGGCTACACCTTC. Its protein product is CASSPAEIGSGYTF. This chain uses TRBV18 with TRBJ1-2; no definite D call. This CDR3 spans 14 amino acids. CDR1 KGHSH and CDR2 LQKENI come from the germline V gene.

The V gene is TRBV6-5, the J gene TRBJ2-1; D may be TRBD2 (5 bases). The CDR3 extends over 15 amino acids. The V end lost 7 bases, the J end lost 3 bases, and 16 bases lay between the germline ends. CDR1 is MNHEY, CDR2 SVGAGI, per germline. The CDR3 sequence: CASIEGLPYYNEQFF. CDR3 coding DNA: TGTGCCAGCATCGAAGGACTGCCCTACTACAATGAGCAGTTCTTC.

This clone showed up just a few times. The chain combines TRBV28 with TRBJ1-5; 7 bases align to TRBD1. This CDR3 has 16 amino acids. The germline gives CDR1 MDHEN, CDR2 SYDVKM. V was clipped by 4 bases and J by 2 bases; unmatched bases: 8. This chain's CDR3 is CASSSTGVRRNQPQHF. In DNA form, the CDR3 reads TGTGCCAGCAGTTCCACAGGGGTAAGGCGCAATCAGCCCCAGCATTTT.

The chain is built from TRBV7-3 and TRBJ2-3; 7 nucleotides line up with TRBD2. V lost 2 bases, J lost 3 bases, and 5 bases stayed unmatched. Per the germline V gene, CDR1 is SGHTA and CDR2 is FQGTGA. The CDR3 length is 15 residues. Here the CDR3 reads CASSLGQGGTDTQYF. CDR3 bases: TGTGCCAGCAGCTTAGGCCAGGGAGGGACAGATACGCAGTATTTT.

This rearrangement joins TRBV5-1 to TRBJ1-1, with 7 bases identical to TRBD1. The CDR3 runs to 14 residues. The ends lost 5 bases at V and 0 bases at J; junction bases unmatched: 4. CDR1 is SGHRS, CDR2 YFSETQ, per germline. CDR3 DNA: TGCGCCAGCAGACTCGGGACAGTGAACACTGAAGCTTTCTTT. It encodes CASRLGTVNTEAFF. The whole variable domain, remainder taken from reference TRBV5-1 and TRBJ1-1, is KAGVTQTPRYLIKTRGQQVTLSCSPISGHRSVSWYQQTPGQGLQFLFEYFSETQRNKGNFPGRFSGRQFSNSRSEMNVSTLELGDSALYLCASRLGTVNTEAFFGQGTRLTVV.

The rearrangement uses TRBV4-3 and TRBJ1-6; a weak D match, TRBD1 (5 bases). Trimming took 3 bases from V and 6 from J, leaving 12 bases between them. This CDR3 has 15 amino acids. Germline lookup yields CDR1 LGHNA and CDR2 YSLEER. The CDR3 reads CASSQARGTNSPLHF. In DNA form, the CDR3 reads TGCGCCAGCAGCCAGGCTCGGGGGACTAATTCACCCCTCCACTTT.